The 3 T cell receptor beta chains in this list originate from one sample, sequenced in a study of vaccination effects on CD4 cells after COVID-19. Only in-frame clones appear in the TCRdb table, and some are missing; sequencing was by immunoSEQ multiplex PCR. There are more than 20,000 clones in the sample; roughly 80% occur only once, and 10% lies in the top ten. Under the ViraFEST assay, PBMC were stimulated with viral peptide pools so that antigen-specific CD4+ T cells expanded. Sequencing was performed afterwards. It was after more than 8 days of culture that CD4+ T cells were isolated. Each vaccine recipient was nucleocapsid antibody negative and had no prior SARS-CoV-2 infection. No antigen is known for these receptors. The material was CD4+ T cells from PBMCs cultured with HCoV-NL63 spike peptides, obtained before COVID-19 vaccination. These receptors came from a human donor who received a COVID-19 vaccine.

The chain has TRBV9 and TRBJ2-2, with 8 bases that match TRBD2. CDR1 is SGDLS, CDR2 YYNGEE, per germline. The CDR3 loop spans 14 amino acids. Germline trimming cut 4 bases from V and 14 bases from J; bases unmatched to any gene: 13. CDR3 region: CASSSGGGLLELFF. The CDR3 DNA is TGTGCCAGCAGCTCCGGCGGGGGGCTTTTGGAACTGTTTTTT.

The chain combines TRBV3-1 (or the pseudogene TRBV3-2) with TRBJ2-1; TRBD2 aligns across 8 bases. The CDR3 totals 16 residues. Germline V CDR1 and CDR2: LGHDT, YNNKEL (reference sequence). V was clipped by 1 base and J by 4 bases; unmatched bases: 6. CDR3 loop: CASSQAGGVSYNEQFF. The CDR3 coding sequence is TGTGCCAGCAGCCAAGCCGGGGGGGTATCATACAATGAGCAGTTCTTC.

This clone appeared a few times. This chain joins TRBV20-1 and TRBJ2-7; D is undetermined. Germline V gene data show CDR1 as DFQATT and CDR2 as SNEGSKA (reference sequence). The CDR3 spans 14 residues. V lost 3 bases, J lost 1 base, and 13 bases lay in between. CDR3 in DNA: TGCAGTGCTAGTTCCCCCCTAGTTTCCTACGAGCAGTACTTC. Its protein product is CSASSPLVSYEQYF.